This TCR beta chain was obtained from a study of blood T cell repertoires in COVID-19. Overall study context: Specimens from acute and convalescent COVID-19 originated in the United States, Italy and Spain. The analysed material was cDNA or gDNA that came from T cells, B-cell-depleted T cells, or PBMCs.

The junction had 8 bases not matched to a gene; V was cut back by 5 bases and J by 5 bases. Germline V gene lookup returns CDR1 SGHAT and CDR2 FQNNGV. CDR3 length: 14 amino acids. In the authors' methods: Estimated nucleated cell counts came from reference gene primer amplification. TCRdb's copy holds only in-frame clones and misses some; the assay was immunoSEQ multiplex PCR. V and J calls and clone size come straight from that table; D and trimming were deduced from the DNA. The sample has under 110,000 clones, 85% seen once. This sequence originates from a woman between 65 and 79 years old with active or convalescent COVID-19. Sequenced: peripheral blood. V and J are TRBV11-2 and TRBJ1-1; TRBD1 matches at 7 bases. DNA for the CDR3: TGTGCCAGCAGCCCCACAGGGGTTGAAACTGAAGCTTTCTTT. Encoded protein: CASSPTGVETEAFF.